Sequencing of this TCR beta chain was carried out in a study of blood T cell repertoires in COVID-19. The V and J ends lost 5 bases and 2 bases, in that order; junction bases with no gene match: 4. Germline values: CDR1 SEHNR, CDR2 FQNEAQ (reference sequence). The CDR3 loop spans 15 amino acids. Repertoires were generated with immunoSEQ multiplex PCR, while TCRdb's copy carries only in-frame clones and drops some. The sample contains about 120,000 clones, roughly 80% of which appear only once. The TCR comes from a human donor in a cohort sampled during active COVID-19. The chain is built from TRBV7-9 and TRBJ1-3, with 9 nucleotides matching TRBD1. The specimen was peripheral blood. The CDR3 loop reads CASSIGTGTGNTIYF. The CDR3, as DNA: TGTGCCAGCAGCATCGGGACAGGGACTGGAAACACCATATATTTT. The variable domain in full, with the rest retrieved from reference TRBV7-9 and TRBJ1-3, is DTGVSQNPRHKITKRGQNVTFRCDPISEHNRLYWYRQTLGQGPEFLTYFQNEAQLEKSRLLSDRFSAERPKGSFSTLEIQRTEQGDSAMYLCASSIGTGTGNTIYFGEGSWLTVV.